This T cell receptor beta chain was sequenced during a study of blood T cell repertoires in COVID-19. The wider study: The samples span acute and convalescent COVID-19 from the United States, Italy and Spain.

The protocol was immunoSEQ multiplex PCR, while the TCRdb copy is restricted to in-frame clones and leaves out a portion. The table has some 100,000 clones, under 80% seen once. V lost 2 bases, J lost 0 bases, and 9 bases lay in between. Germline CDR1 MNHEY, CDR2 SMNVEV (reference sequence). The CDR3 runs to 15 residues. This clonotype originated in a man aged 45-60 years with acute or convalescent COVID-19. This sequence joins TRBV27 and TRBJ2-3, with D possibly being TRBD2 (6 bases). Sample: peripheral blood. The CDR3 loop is CASSLKRGSTDTQYF. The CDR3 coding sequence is TGTGCCAGCAGTTTAAAACGGGGGAGCACAGATACGCAGTATTTT.